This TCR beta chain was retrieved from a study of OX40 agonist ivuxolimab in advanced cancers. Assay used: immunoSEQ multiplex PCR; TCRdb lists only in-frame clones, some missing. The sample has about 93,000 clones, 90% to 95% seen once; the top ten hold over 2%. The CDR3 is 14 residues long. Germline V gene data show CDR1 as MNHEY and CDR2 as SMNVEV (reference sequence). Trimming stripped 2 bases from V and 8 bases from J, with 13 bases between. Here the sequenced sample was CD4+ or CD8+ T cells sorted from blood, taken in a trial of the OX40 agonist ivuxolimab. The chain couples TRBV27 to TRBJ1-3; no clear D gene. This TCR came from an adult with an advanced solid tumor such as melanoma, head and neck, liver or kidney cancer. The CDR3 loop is CASSLRGQLDTIYF. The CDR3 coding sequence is TGTGCCAGCAGTTTAAGAGGGCAGCTTGACACCATATATTTT.